This T cell receptor beta chain was profiled in a study of T cells in Graves' hyperthyroidism and ophthalmopathy. Amplified TCR beta CDR3 regions came from RNA transcripts. Using the HTBI primer set, a first-round RT-PCR was run on the TCR CDR3. TCRdb passed the multiplex PCR reads through MiXCR, listing each CDR3 protein once. This table has roughly 640,000 distinct CDR3 sequences, roughly 16% appearing once. Uncontrolled infection, other autoimmune disease, pregnancy and lactation each barred patients from inclusion. Each diagnosis drew on symptoms, thyroxine, TRAb, thyroid ultrasound and orbital computed tomography findings. This clonotype came up many times. Its antigen is as yet unknown. Trimming took 3 bases from V and 7 from J, leaving 12 bases between them. The CDR3 length is 13 residues. The study's findings and limits: Ophthalmopathy was model-predicted a median about 7.1 months pre-onset. Blood also held most thyroid clonotypes expanded beyond 0.001.

The chain joins TRBV12-3 or TRBV12-4 to TRBJ1-1; D perhaps matches TRBD1 (5 bases). Material for sequencing was blood. This clonotype originated in a woman aged 40 to 50 with Graves' ophthalmopathy. The CDR3 DNA sequence: TGTGCCAGCAGTTTTACGGCAGGGCTTGAAGCTTTCTTT. It is translated as CASSFTAGLEAFF.